Below, one T cell receptor (beta chain) is given with its context. This sample was included in a study of monozygotic twins with inflammatory bowel disease. The quantity of total RNA per TCR library was 3,000 to 4,500 ng. Eight cDNA synthesis reactions were run for every sample. TCRdb reprocessed the 5' RACE reads and stores each CDR3 protein as one record, lacking DNA. The repertoire table contains 200,000 to 250,000 distinct CDR3 sequences. The V gene's germline CDR1 is SGHVS and CDR2 FNYEAQ. This CDR3 is built from 11 residues. Someone took an approximately 2.4 ml blood sample from each of the donors.

Sequencing used blood. The J gene is TRBJ1-1, the V gene TRBV7-6. The receptor comes from a human donor with ulcerative colitis or Crohn's disease, or a healthy co-twin of an affected twin (not recorded which). The CDR3 protein is CATRGGFEAFF.